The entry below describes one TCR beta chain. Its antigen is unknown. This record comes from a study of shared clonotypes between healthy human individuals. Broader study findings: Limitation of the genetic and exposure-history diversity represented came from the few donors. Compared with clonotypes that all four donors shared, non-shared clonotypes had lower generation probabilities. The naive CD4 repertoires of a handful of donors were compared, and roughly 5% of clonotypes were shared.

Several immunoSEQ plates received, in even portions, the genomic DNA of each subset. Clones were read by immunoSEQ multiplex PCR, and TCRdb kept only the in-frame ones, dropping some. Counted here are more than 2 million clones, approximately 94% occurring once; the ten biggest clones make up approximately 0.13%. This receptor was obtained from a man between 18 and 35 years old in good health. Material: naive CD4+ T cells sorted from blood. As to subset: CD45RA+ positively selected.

The CDR3 DNA follows: TGCGCCAGCAGCCAAGATCTTAACGGAGACTCTGGAAACACCATATATTTT. Translated: CASSQDLNGDSGNTIYF. This chain uses TRBV4-1 with TRBJ1-3; no definite D call. This CDR3 contains 17 residues. The germline V gene has CDR1 MGHRA and CDR2 YSYEKL. V gave up 0 bases and J gave up 0 bases, with 12 bases separating them.